One and the same sample provided the 11 T cell receptor beta chains below, sequenced in a study of cytomegalovirus exposure and HLA in healthy donors. In the PCR, 60 Vbeta and 13 Jbeta primers were used. Profiling relied on immunoSEQ multiplex PCR, and the TCRdb table lists in-frame clones only, not all of them. The data contain 150,000 to 200,000 clones, about 88% of them singletons. The sample comprised PBMCs. Receptors were obtained from a woman aged 18-35 years in good health and CMV-seronegative.

The sample holds a few counts of this clone. V usage is TRBV6-5 and J usage is TRBJ1-4, with 7 bases matching TRBD1. V gave up 2 bases and J gave up 7 bases; unmatched junction bases: 7. Germline-derived CDR1 and CDR2 are MNHEY and SVGAGI. This CDR3 has 15 amino acids. The CDR3 reads CASSYPQGVGEKLFF. DNA for the CDR3: TGTGCCAGCAGTTACCCCCAGGGGGTGGGTGAAAAACTGTTTTTT.

This clone was seen once. The V gene is TRBV6-1, the J gene TRBJ2-7; 9 bases are shared with TRBD1. Germline trimming cut 4 bases from V and 2 bases from J; bases unmatched to any gene: 9. CDR1 and CDR2 (germline): MNHNS, SASEGT. The CDR3 consists of 16 residues. The CDR3, as DNA: TGTGCCAGCAGTGCCTATGGGGACAGGGCCACCTACGAGCAGTACTTC. Its translation: CASSAYGDRATYEQYF.

The rearrangement links TRBV7-6 to TRBJ1-2, with a possible D match to TRBD1 (6 bases). The V gene's germline CDR1 is SGHVS and CDR2 FNYEAQ. The CDR3 loop spans 15 amino acids. Trimming removed 4 bases at V and 4 bases at J, with 16 bases between. The CDR3 region is CASSSDPQGGYGYTF. The CDR3 DNA reads TGTGCCAGCAGCTCGGACCCACAGGGTGGCTATGGCTACACCTTC. Full variable domain (missing parts from reference TRBV7-6 and TRBJ1-2): GAGVSQSPRYKVTKRGQDVALRCDPISGHVSLYWYRQALGQGPEFLTYFNYEAQQDKSGLPNDRFSAERPEGSISTLTIQRTEQRDSAMYRCASSSDPQGGYGYTFGSGTRLTVV.

The chain has TRBV6-5 and TRBJ1-1, with a tentative D call TRBD1 (5 bases). The V and J ends lost 5 bases and 5 bases respectively, with 12 bases between them. CDR3 length: 13 residues. The germline V gene encodes CDR1 MNHEY and CDR2 SVGAGI. The CDR3 DNA reads TGTGCCAGCAGTCCCCGGGGGGGAACTGAAGCTTTCTTT. The encoded protein is CASSPRGGTEAFF.

V is TRBV6-5 and J is TRBJ2-5; TRBD1 is a possible D gene (6 bases). Trimming took 3 bases from V and 1 from J, leaving 9 bases between them. The CDR3 is 14 residues long. CDR1 is MNHEY and CDR2 is SVGAGI in the germline V gene. DNA for the CDR3: TGTGCCAGCAGTTATGGACAGAGCCAAGAGACCCAGTACTTC. The encoded protein is CASSYGQSQETQYF.

The chain links TRBV28 to TRBJ1-2; 8 bases fit TRBD1. Germline values: CDR1 MDHEN, CDR2 SYDVKM. The CDR3 consists of 14 residues. The V segment lost 6 bases and the J segment 8 bases; nucleotides outside the gene matches: 11. The CDR3 is CASRFPRQGNGYTF. Here the CDR3 DNA reads TGTGCCAGCAGATTTCCCAGACAGGGGAACGGCTACACCTTC.

V gene TRBV4-1 combines with J gene TRBJ1-2; perhaps TRBD1 as D (5 bases). CDR1 and CDR2 (germline): MGHRA, YSYEKL. The CDR3 is 15 amino acids. V was clipped by 4 bases and J by 4 bases, with 16 bases between them. The DNA of the CDR3 is TGCGCCAGCAGCCCGAACGTCGGGGGTGCCTATGGCTACACCTTC. Translated, it gives CASSPNVGGAYGYTF.

The V and J genes are TRBV6-5 and TRBJ1-1, with 7 positions matching TRBD1. The germline V gene encodes CDR1 MNHEY and CDR2 SVGAGI. V trimming: 5 bases; J trimming: 10 bases; junction bases outside the gene matches: 7. The CDR3 length is 12 residues. Here the CDR3 reads CASSNGQAGAFF. The CDR3 DNA follows: TGTGCCAGCAGTAATGGACAGGCTGGAGCTTTCTTT.

V is TRBV19 and J is TRBJ1-5; tentative D call: TRBD1 (5 bases). V was cut by 6 bases and J by 5 bases, with 14 bases left in between. CDR1 and CDR2 (germline): LNHDA, SQIVND (reference sequence). The length of the CDR3 is 14 residues. In nucleotides, the CDR3 is TGTGCCAGTAGCAAGGAGGGGCGGTATCAGCCCCAGCATTTT. Amino acids: CASSKEGRYQPQHF.

The chain recombines TRBV9 with TRBJ1-2, with 7 bases matching TRBD1. The J segment lost 4 bases and the V segment lost 0 bases, leaving 9 bases of the junction unmatched. The CDR3 runs to 16 residues. Looked up from germline, CDR1 is SGDLS and CDR2 is YYNGEE. The CDR3: CASSVEGRGRGYGYTF. CDR3 sequence (DNA): TGTGCCAGCAGCGTAGAGGGAAGGGGGCGAGGCTATGGCTACACCTTC.

The genes are TRBV18 and TRBJ2-7; D is possibly TRBD2 (7 bases). This CDR3 has 14 residues. Trimming cost V 3 bases and J 5 bases, with 14 bases left between them. CDR1 is KGHSH and CDR2 is LQKENI in the germline V gene. CDR3 bases: TGTGCCAGCTCACCGAACGGGGGGCCCGACGAGCAGTACTTC. This gives the protein CASSPNGGPDEQYF.